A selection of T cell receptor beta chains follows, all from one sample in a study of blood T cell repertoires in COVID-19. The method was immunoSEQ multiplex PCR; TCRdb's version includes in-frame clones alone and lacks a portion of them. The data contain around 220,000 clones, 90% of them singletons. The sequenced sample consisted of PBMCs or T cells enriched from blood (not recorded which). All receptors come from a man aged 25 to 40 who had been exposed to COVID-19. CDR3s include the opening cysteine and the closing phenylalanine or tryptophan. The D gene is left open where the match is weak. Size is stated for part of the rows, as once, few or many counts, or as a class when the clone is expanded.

DNA: TGTGCCAGCAGTTTTTCATCCACCGGGGAGCTGTTTTTT
CDR3: CASSFSSTGELFF
size: once
V: TRBV12-3/TRBV12-4
D: .
J: TRBJ2-2

DNA: TGTGCCAGTAGTATGGGGGACAGCCGACAGCCCCAGCATTTT
CDR3: CASSMGDSRQPQHF
size: .
V: TRBV19
D: TRBD1
J: TRBJ1-5

DNA: TGTGCCAGTAGTCCATCAGGACAGGGCAATCAGCCCCAGCATTTT
CDR3: CASSPSGQGNQPQHF
size: few
V: TRBV19
D: TRBD1
J: TRBJ1-5

DNA: TGTGCCAGTAGTTCCTACCTACAGGGGGCGAATTCACCCCTCCACTTT
CDR3: CASSSYLQGANSPLHF
size: .
V: TRBV19
D: TRBD1
J: TRBJ1-6

DNA: TGTGCCAGCAGCTTGGGCGTTGAGGGACTGGGCTCCTATAATTCACCCCTCCACTTT
CDR3: CASSLGVEGLGSYNSPLHF
size: .
V: TRBV5-6
D: .
J: TRBJ1-6

DNA: TGTGCCAGCATGACAGGGGACACAGATACGCAGTATTTT
CDR3: CASMTGDTDTQYF
size: .
V: TRBV5-6
D: TRBD1
J: TRBJ2-3

DNA: TGTGCCAGCAGCGTAGGTATGAACACTGAAGCTTTCTTT
CDR3: CASSVGMNTEAFF
size: .
V: TRBV9
D: .
J: TRBJ1-1

DNA: TGTGCCAGCAGCGTGAGGACTAGCGGCTACGAGCAGTACTTC
CDR3: CASSVRTSGYEQYF
size: .
V: TRBV9
D: TRBD2
J: TRBJ2-7

DNA: TGCGCCACCTCCCCCGACGGCCCCGGGGAAAAACTGTTTTTT
CDR3: CATSPDGPGEKLFF
size: .
V: TRBV5-1
D: .
J: TRBJ1-4

DNA: TGTGCCAGCAGCCTACGGACGGGAAATTCACCCCTCCACTTT
CDR3: CASSLRTGNSPLHF
size: .
V: TRBV2
D: .
J: TRBJ1-6

DNA: TGTGCCAGCAGCTTCCGGGGTACAACTAATGAAAAACTGTTTTTT
CDR3: CASSFRGTTNEKLFF
size: .
V: TRBV7-9
D: .
J: TRBJ1-4

DNA: TGTGCCAGCAGCGGACTAGCGGGGGACTACGAGCAGTACTTC
CDR3: CASSGLAGDYEQYF
size: .
V: TRBV2
D: TRBD2
J: TRBJ2-7

DNA: TGTGCCAGCGCGTTAGATAACACTGAAGCTTTCTTT
CDR3: CASALDNTEAFF
size: .
V: TRBV12-3/TRBV12-4
D: .
J: TRBJ1-1

DNA: TGTGCCAGTAATTACTTGGACATGAACACTGAAGCTTTCTTT
CDR3: CASNYLDMNTEAFF
size: .
V: TRBV19
D: .
J: TRBJ1-1

DNA: TGCGCCAGCAGCCAAGGGTCTATGGCCGGGGAGCTGTTTTTT
CDR3: CASSQGSMAGELFF
size: .
V: TRBV4-1
D: .
J: TRBJ2-2

DNA: TGTGCCAGCAGACCTACTCCGGGACAGGCATCCTACGAGCAGTACTTC
CDR3: CASRPTPGQASYEQYF
size: .
V: TRBV7-2
D: TRBD1
J: TRBJ2-7

DNA: TGTGCCAGCAAACCGAACAGGGGATCGGCCCAGCATTTT
CDR3: CASKPNRGSAQHF
size: .
V: TRBV6-5
D: TRBD1
J: TRBJ1-5

DNA: TGCGCCAGCAGCTTACGGGGGGTGGAGACCCAGTACTTC
CDR3: CASSLRGVETQYF
size: few
V: TRBV5-1
D: TRBD2
J: TRBJ2-5

DNA: TGCGCCAGCAGCTTGTCTCAGGGCGGCTATGGCTACACCTTC
CDR3: CASSLSQGGYGYTF
size: .
V: TRBV5-1
D: .
J: TRBJ1-2

DNA: TGCGCCAGCAGCCAAGCGACGGGGAGGAACTATGGCTACACCTTC
CDR3: CASSQATGRNYGYTF
size: .
V: TRBV4-3
D: .
J: TRBJ1-2

DNA: TGTGCCAGCAGCCAGCACCAGGGTAGGGCCGGGGAGCTGTTTTTT
CDR3: CASSQHQGRAGELFF
size: .
V: TRBV14
D: .
J: TRBJ2-2

DNA: TGTGCCAGCAGTCCAGCGGGGGGTAGCTACGAGCAGTACTTC
CDR3: CASSPAGGSYEQYF
size: .
V: TRBV27
D: TRBD2
J: TRBJ2-7

DNA: TGTGCCAGCACCTTGACAGGCCAGACCTACAATGAGCAGTTCTTC
CDR3: CASTLTGQTYNEQFF
size: .
V: TRBV5-4
D: .
J: TRBJ2-1

DNA: TGTGCCAGCAGCCCTGACAGTGGGGGCTACACCTTC
CDR3: CASSPDSGGYTF
size: .
V: TRBV11-3
D: .
J: TRBJ1-2

DNA: TGTGCCAGCAGTGAAATGCAGGCAACTCAAGAGACCCAGTACTTC
CDR3: CASSEMQATQETQYF
size: .
V: TRBV6-1
D: .
J: TRBJ2-5

DNA: TGTGCCAGCAGCCCTAGACAGGGATTATATGGCTACACCTTC
CDR3: CASSPRQGLYGYTF
size: .
V: TRBV3-1/TRBV3-2
D: TRBD1
J: TRBJ1-2

DNA: TGTGCCAGCAGGGAGGGGGGACAGGGAAACTTGGACGAGCAGTACTTC
CDR3: CASREGGQGNLDEQYF
size: .
V: TRBV2
D: TRBD1
J: TRBJ2-7

DNA: TGCGCCAGCAGCCAAGCTTCGGGACAGGGTAATCAGCCCCAGCATTTT
CDR3: CASSQASGQGNQPQHF
size: .
V: TRBV4-1
D: TRBD1
J: TRBJ1-5